This T cell receptor (beta chain) was observed in a study of T cells after yellow fever vaccination. The overall study: For low cell numbers, libraries were made with SMART-Seq v4 Ultra Low Input. Notes on the study in general: From the bulk population, abundant clonotypes could contaminate and appear within FACS-sorted repertoires. Subsequent to the booster, the majority of primary-vaccination clones reappeared (about 97% CD4, around 90% CD8). A weaker but faster secondary response was observed, peaking on day 5 versus 15.

TCRdb ran MiXCR on the 5' RACE reads and lists one entry per CDR3 protein. The data contain about 300,000 distinct CDR3 sequences, 8.7% of them singletons. A remark on this clonotype: The antigen is unknown.

Trimming removed 7 bases at V and 0 bases at J, with 15 bases between. The V gene's germline CDR1 is SEHNR and CDR2 FQNEAQ (reference sequence). This CDR3 spans 15 amino acids. The sequenced sample was CD4+ T cells sorted from PBMCs, obtained 5 days after the yellow fever booster vaccination. The TCR sequence derives from a man between 18 and 35 years old who received the YFV17D yellow fever vaccine. This chain links TRBV7-9 with TRBJ2-5; D remains unclear. The CDR3 loop is CASTLGGAHQETQYF. In DNA, the CDR3 is TGTGCCAGCACCCTGGGTGGCGCCCACCAAGAGACCCAGTACTTC.